What follows are 20 T cell receptor beta chains derived from one specimen sequenced in a study of PD-1 blockade in classical Hodgkin lymphoma. Described time point: cycle 4 day 1 (C4D1), after 6 weeks of nivolumab. Every patient had relapsed following autologous stem cell transplantation, and cohorts differed in brentuximab vedotin exposure. TCRdb keeps only in-frame clones here, not all; method: immunoSEQ multiplex PCR. The table includes about 41,000 clones, roughly two thirds detected once. The material sequenced was peripheral blood mononuclear cells (PBMCs), taken before the fourth cycle of nivolumab. The receptors here all came from a human donor with classical Hodgkin lymphoma.

J is TRBJ2-7 and V is TRBV9; no clear D gene. There are 15 residues in the CDR3. Germline CDR1 reads SGDLS; CDR2 reads YYNGEE. Trimming stripped 0 bases from V and 3 bases from J, with 13 bases between. CDR3 sequence reads: CASSVGQALIYEQYF. The CDR3 nucleotides read TGTGCCAGCAGCGTAGGGCAGGCCCTTATCTACGAGCAGTACTTC.

This clone was found a few times. The V call is TRBV4-1, the J call TRBJ2-1; TRBD2 aligns across 7 bases. J lost 10 bases, V lost 3 bases, and 3 bases had no gene match. Germline V gene data show CDR1 as MGHRA and CDR2 as YSYEKL. The CDR3 is 12 residues long. The CDR3 spells CASSHQAGEQFF. The CDR3 DNA is TGCGCCAGCAGCCACCAAGCGGGGGAGCAGTTCTTC.

In its sample, this clone ranks as medium-sized (0.01 to 0.1%). For the CDR3, the DNA is TGTGCCAGCAGCTTAAGGAAGGCGTTAGGGGAGACCCAGTACTTC. This gives the protein CASSLRKALGETQYF. This chain uses TRBV13 with TRBJ2-5; D is unresolved. Trimming took off 2 bases at V and 5 bases at J, with 15 bases between the two ends. The CDR3 is made up of 15 amino acids. Germline CDR1 reads PRHDT; CDR2 reads FYEKMQ (reference sequence).

This chain connects TRBV7-9 to TRBJ2-1; 8 bases are shared with TRBD2. Per germline, CDR1 SEHNR and CDR2 FQNEAQ (reference sequence). The trim removed 6 bases at V and 4 bases at J, leaving 17 bases unmatched. This CDR3 is built from 18 residues. The CDR3 nucleotides are TGTGCCAGCAGTTTACACCTAGCGGGCGTCCCTTTTTACAATGAGCAGTTCTTC. Its protein is CASSLHLAGVPFYNEQFF. Based on the CDR3 plus reference TRBV7-9 and TRBJ2-1, the full variable domain is DTGVSQNPRHKITKRGQNVTFRCDPISEHNRLYWYRQTLGQGPEFLTYFQNEAQLEKSRLLSDRFSAERPKGSFSTLEIQRTEQGDSAMYLCASSLHLAGVPFYNEQFFGPGTRLTVL.

In this sample, this clone turned up a few times. The chain carries TRBV18 and TRBJ1-1; D remains ambiguous. V lost 8 bases and J 6 bases, leaving 16 bases between the germline ends. The length of the CDR3 is 13 residues. CDR1 and CDR2 (germline): KGHSH, LQKENI. For the CDR3, the DNA is TGTGCCAGCCACGGCGGGCCAGTCCCTGAAGCTTTCTTT. Translation: CASHGGPVPEAFF.

This chain links TRBV7-2 with TRBJ1-1, with D tentatively TRBD1 (6 bases). Germline values: CDR1 SGHTA, CDR2 FQGNSA. The CDR3 covers 13 residues. Between the trimmed V and J ends, which lost 1 base and 7 bases, there was a span of 10 bases. The CDR3 DNA reads TGTGCCAGCAGCTTAGGGGGGGCCGGTGAAGCTTTCTTT. Encoded protein: CASSLGGAGEAFF. The whole variable domain, remainder taken from reference TRBV7-2 and TRBJ1-1, is GAGVSQSPSNKVTEKGKDVELRCDPISGHTALYWYRQSLGQGLEFLIYFQGNSAPDKSGLPSDRFSAERTGGSVSTLTIQRTQQEDSAVYLCASSLGGAGEAFFGQGTRLTVV.

The chain employs TRBV5-6 and TRBJ2-1; 8 bases agree with TRBD1. Germline V CDR1 and CDR2: SGHDT, YYEEEE. The junction had 7 bases not matched to a gene; V was cut back by 4 bases and J by 4 bases. This CDR3 comprises 15 residues. The CDR3 bases are TGTGCCAGCAGCCCGGACAGGGACCAATACAATGAGCAGTTCTTC. Protein product: CASSPDRDQYNEQFF.

There are a few counts of this clone. This CDR3 reads CASSTPGGRMDTQYF. The CDR3 region has the DNA TGTGCCAGCAGTACCCCGGGGGGGAGAATGGATACGCAGTATTTT. The rearrangement joins TRBV7-6 to TRBJ2-3; 8 nucleotides match TRBD2. CDR1 and CDR2 from the germline V gene are SGHVS and FNYEAQ. The V and J ends lost 6 bases and 6 bases, in that order; junction bases with no gene match: 11. This CDR3 region has 15 residues.

The J gene is TRBJ2-3, the V gene TRBV5-3; 7 nucleotides line up with TRBD1. Being an ORF, TRBV5-3 has a function that is uncertain. J lost 6 bases, V lost 3 bases, and 28 bases had no gene match. This CDR3 has 21 amino acids. The CDR3 region is CARSSTSPDRQLHTHRDTQYF. In DNA form, the CDR3 reads TGTGCCAGAAGCTCTACATCCCCGGACAGGCAGTTACACACACACAGGGATACGCAGTATTTT.

The V gene is TRBV11-2, the J gene TRBJ2-7; D unresolved. This CDR3 is built from 14 residues. From germline, CDR1 is SGHAT and CDR2 FQNNGV. Between the trimmed V and J ends, which lost 1 base and 1 base, there was a span of 8 bases. Written as DNA, the CDR3 is TGTGCCAGCAGCTTAGGGGCAGGTTCCTACGAGCAGTACTTC. It specifies CASSLGAGSYEQYF.

The chain couples TRBV7-3 to TRBJ2-1; D remains ambiguous. Deletions cut 6 bases from V and 4 bases from J, with 10 bases between. The CDR3 is made up of 13 amino acids. Germline values: CDR1 SGHTA, CDR2 FQGTGA. This CDR3 reads CASSSSNYNEQFF. CDR3 nucleotide sequence: TGTGCCAGCAGTTCCTCTAATTACAATGAGCAGTTCTTC.

The J gene is TRBJ2-7, the V gene TRBV12-5, with TRBD1 matching 9 bases. This CDR3 has 17 residues. Germline assignment: CDR1 LGHNT and CDR2 FRNRAP. The V and J ends lost 7 bases and 2 bases, in that order; junction bases with no gene match: 15. CDR3 sequence (DNA): TGTGCTAGTGCCCTTGACAGGGGGGTACTCTTCCCCTACGAGCAGTACTTC. Translating gives CASALDRGVLFPYEQYF.

This clone was counted at least ten times. V gene TRBV30 combines with J gene TRBJ1-1; D gene unclear. The V gene's germline CDR1 is GTSNPN and CDR2 SVGIG (reference sequence). There are 12 residues in the CDR3. The V and J ends lost 4 bases and 4 bases respectively, with 10 bases between them. Here the CDR3 reads CAWNSVFTEAFF. The CDR3 nucleotides read TGTGCCTGGAACTCAGTCTTCACTGAAGCTTTCTTT.

This clone was detected once. The chain uses TRBV19 and TRBJ1-6; D perhaps matches TRBD1 (6 bases). The length of the CDR3 is 11 residues. The germline V and J ends were trimmed by 5 bases and 12 bases, with 8 bases remaining between them. From germline, CDR1 is LNHDA and CDR2 SQIVND (reference sequence). The CDR3 sequence: CASSEQGPLHF. In DNA, the CDR3 is TGTGCCAGTAGTGAACAGGGACCCCTCCACTTT.

The rearrangement uses TRBV15 and TRBJ2-5; 7 bases are a match to TRBD2. Germline assignment: CDR1 LNHNV and CDR2 YYDKDF (reference sequence). This CDR3 region has 15 residues. The J segment lost 2 bases and the V segment lost 0 bases, leaving 3 bases of the junction unmatched. This chain's CDR3 is CATSRDRRGQETQYF. CDR3 sequence (DNA): TGTGCCACCAGCAGAGATAGGCGGGGGCAAGAGACCCAGTACTTC.

The chain carries TRBV11-2 and TRBJ2-5; perhaps TRBD2 as D (5 bases). V lost 3 bases to trimming and J lost 6 bases, with 20 bases between them. CDR3 length: 16 residues. Germline V lookup: CDR1 SGHAT, CDR2 FQNNGV. The CDR3 spells CASSLGPDFSSKTQYF. Here the CDR3 DNA reads TGTGCCAGCAGCTTGGGCCCGGACTTCTCGTCTAAGACCCAGTACTTC. Using reference TRBV11-2 and TRBJ2-5 for the parts outside the CDR3, the full variable domain is EAGVAQSPRYKIIEKRQSVAFWCNPISGHATLYWYQQILGQGPKLLIQFQNNGVVDDSQLPKDRFSAERLKGVDSTLKIQPAKLEDSAVYLCASSLGPDFSSKTQYFGPGTRLLVL.

The V and J genes are TRBV7-9 and TRBJ2-1; TRBD2 aligns across 10 bases. Germline CDR1 SEHNR, CDR2 FQNEAQ (reference sequence). The CDR3 length is 15 residues. V was pared by 3 bases and J by 2 bases, with 1 base of the junction left unmatched. The CDR3 region has the DNA TGTGCCAGCAGCTTTACTAGCGGGGCCTACAATGAGCAGTTCTTC. This codes for CASSFTSGAYNEQFF.

The genes are TRBV4-3 and TRBJ1-6, with 9 bases fitting TRBD1. V was clipped by 4 bases and J by 9 bases; unmatched bases: 10. The CDR3 consists of 16 residues. Germline CDR1 is LGHNA and CDR2 is YSLEER. Here the CDR3 reads CASSRGRRDRVSPLHF. Written as DNA, the CDR3 is TGCGCCAGCAGCCGCGGAAGACGGGACAGGGTTTCACCCCTCCACTTT.

This chain uses TRBV7-2 with TRBJ2-3; D gene ambiguous. V lost 2 bases to trimming and J lost 2 bases, with 14 bases between them. Germline CDR1 reads SGHTA; CDR2 reads FQGNSA. The CDR3 is made up of 16 amino acids. The CDR3 is CASSLSWISYTDTQYF. CDR3 in DNA: TGTGCCAGCAGCTTATCGTGGATCTCGTACACAGATACGCAGTATTTT. The full variable domain, its missing parts supplied by reference TRBV7-2 and TRBJ2-3, is GAGVSQSPSNKVTEKGKDVELRCDPISGHTALYWYRQSLGQGLEFLIYFQGNSAPDKSGLPSDRFSAERTGGSVSTLTIQRTQQEDSAVYLCASSLSWISYTDTQYFGPGTRLTVL.

V and J are TRBV7-2 and TRBJ2-3, with unresolved D. V was shortened by 4 bases and J by 2 bases, with 4 bases between the two germline ends. The CDR3 runs to 12 residues. Germline V lookup: CDR1 SGHTA, CDR2 FQGNSA. CDR3 loop: CASSYDTDTQYF. Written as DNA, the CDR3 is TGTGCCAGCAGCTATGACACAGATACGCAGTATTTT.